This T cell receptor beta chain was found in a study of response to subunit inactivated influenza vaccine. Study-wide results and caveats: Few additional T cells are recruited per seasonal influenza vaccination, authors suggested.

TCRdb processed the RT-PCR reads anew with MiXCR; each CDR3 protein has one entry. The sample contains about 190,000 distinct CDR3 sequences, under 15% of which appear only once. V lost 5 bases, J lost 13 bases, and 20 bases stayed unmatched. In germline, CDR1 is SEHNR, CDR2 FQNEAQ (reference sequence). The CDR3 contains 16 residues. With regard to this clonotype: Its specificity is not known.

This TCR came from a man aged 50-60 years who received an inactivated influenza vaccine. The chain carries TRBV7-9 and TRBJ2-1; 7 bases map to TRBD2. The sequences come from CD8+ T cells sorted from PBMCs, collected more than 4 days after vaccination. As DNA, the CDR3 is TGTGCCAGCAGCGGGTCGTGGGCTAGCGGATCGGAGGAACAGTTCTTC. Residues: CASSGSWASGSEEQFF. Using reference TRBV7-9 and TRBJ2-1 for the parts outside the CDR3, the full variable domain is DTGVSQNPRHKITKRGQNVTFRCDPISEHNRLYWYRQTLGQGPEFLTYFQNEAQLEKSRLLSDRFSAERPKGSFSTLEIQRTEQGDSAMYLCASSGSWASGSEEQFFGPGTRLTVL.